This TCR beta chain was retrieved from a study of shared clonotypes between healthy human individuals. This clone appeared once. Profiled with immunoSEQ multiplex PCR; TCRdb holds only in-frame clones, not every one. The sample holds around 2.5 million clones, approximately 93% seen once. Trimming removed 7 bases at V and 2 bases at J, with 18 bases between. The germline V gene encodes CDR1 LNHDA and CDR2 SQIVND (reference sequence). The CDR3 has 16 residues. The source is a man between 18 and 29 years old in good health. Some clones in this sample may be carry-over from other donors' samples. The sequencing input was naive CD4+ T cells from PBMCs. Specified subset: CD45RA+ positively selected. J is TRBJ1-5 and V is TRBV19; the D gene is possibly TRBD1 (6 bases). The CDR3 spells CASTGAFSRGNQPQHF. The CDR3 DNA reads TGTGCCAGTACGGGGGCGTTCTCCAGGGGCAATCAGCCCCAGCATTTT.